The entry below describes one T cell receptor beta chain. Its recognized antigen is unknown. The sequence runs out 3 residues before the end of the CDR3; the remainder is reconstructed from the germline J gene. TCR beta CDR3 regions were amplified by multiplex PCR from an average of around 1,200 ng genomic DNA per sample using the immunoSEQ assay. To correct primer bias, the assay used a complete synthetic TCR repertoire to set an amplification baseline. The amplicons were sequenced using the Illumina platform. Under the source paper's analysis protocol: Sequence errors were corrected by clustering with frequency ratios and a modified nearest-neighbor algorithm, and the sequences were then analyzed in the immunoSEQ Analyzer using IMGT gene definitions. TCR richness and evenness were averaged over 20 rarefaction repeats at each rarefaction depth, excluding samples with fewer sequences than the depth. Wilcoxon rank sum tests with FDR correction were used to compare relative abundances of V, D and J genes between the groups. In the blinded duplicates, the intraclass correlation was approximately 96% for TCR richness and averaged about 73% across around 70 gene segments. TCRdb took over this immuneACCESS table, retaining in-frame rearrangements with V and J assigned. Such tables are incomplete; in checked studies, under half of the missing clones stem from an unresolved V gene, and the remainder is unexplained. V, J and clone size are those of that table, while D and trimming were read from the DNA. This sample's table has entries for 30,000 to 35,000 clones. Clones ranked in the top ten supply around 18% of the sample.

Every participant had a single incident cervical HPV16 infection, and women with prevalent HPV16 infections were excluded. Cervical HPV DNA was detected by MY09/MY11 PCR, and genotyping was performed by dot-blot hybridization. Around 14 mL of heparinized blood was centrifuged, after which the buffy coat was aliquoted, frozen at -30 degrees C, and then stored at -80 degrees C. QIAGEN kits were used to extract genomic DNA from buffy coat specimens. The record originates from a study of T cells in women clearing cervical HPV infection (dated by TCRdb to the late 2010s). A note on the overall study: Cases were 20 to 25 women with histologically confirmed HPV16-related CIN3 or worse, including 2 invasive cancers. The 20 to 25 controls were women who cleared a single incident HPV16 infection within 12 months without developing precancer or cancer. Blood from cases was collected at the visit where the lesion was first found, while blood from controls was collected once the infection could no longer be detected. For cases, a median interval of roughly 150 days, with an interquartile range of about 90 to 200 days, was observed between lesion detection and blood sampling. Because only a few women had HLA typing data, the possibility that HLA type acted as a confounder could not be ruled out. The exploratory proof-of-principle case-control study was nested within the Guanacaste HPV Natural History Study in Costa Rica and compared TCR repertoires across cervical HPV16 outcomes. Cases and controls were matched on year of sample collection and on age within five years. Median age was approximately 30 years in cases versus about 38 in controls, and baseline characteristics did not differ significantly. The parent cohort enrolled 9,800 or so women aged 18 or older in Guanacaste, Costa Rica, during about 1993 to 1994 and followed them for around 7 years. Five blinded duplicates per group were added as quality controls, giving roughly 60 samples: some 50 participants and 10 replicates.

The germline V gene provides CDR1 SNHLY and CDR2 FYNNEI. The V end loses 3 bases and the J end loses 2 bases, and a stretch of 13 bases separates them. The CDR3 numbers 16 residues from cysteine through phenylalanine. The DNA shown is the part of the CDR3 that was read: 39 bases, in frame from base 1. Points the paper makes about the study in general: Cases were distinguished from controls with an estimated AUC of around 0.85 by random forest classifiers combining richness and V gene abundances. Because the number of T cells per sample was unknown, the richness differences could reflect varying T-cell content rather than repertoire biology. TCR repertoire richness was significantly higher in CIN3+ cases than in controls across sequencing depths, while evenness did not differ. Because of the cross-sectional design, the study could not determine whether the associations came before infection or resulted from infection, and neither effector/memory subsets nor HPV-specific T cells were isolated. Lower TRBV6-7 relative abundance was observed in cases than in controls (approximately 0.1% versus 0.17%; Bonferroni P = 0.0008).

The sequencing sample was made of blood buffy coat. The receptor chain draws on TRBV2 and TRBJ2-2; 5 matching bases give a weak D call of TRBD1. The TCR was taken from a woman between 18 and 70 years old with a cervical HPV16 infection that either progressed to CIN3+ or cleared (not recorded which). The CDR3: CASSEKRQKNTGELFF. Incomplete CDR3 DNA: TGTGCCAGCAGTGAGAAGCGACAGAAAAACACCGGGGAG.